These 15 T cell receptor beta chains were all obtained from the same sample, sequenced in a study of cytomegalovirus exposure and HLA in healthy donors. TCRdb's copy holds only in-frame clones and misses some; the assay was immunoSEQ multiplex PCR. Of a few hundred thousand clones listed, roughly 90% are singletons. Sequencing input: PBMCs. The receptor source for this set is a woman aged 18-29 years in good health and CMV-seronegative.

This chain joins TRBV18 and TRBJ2-2; D possibly corresponds to TRBD1 (7 bases). V lost 4 bases and J 5 bases, leaving 20 bases between the germline ends. Germline CDR1 is KGHSH and CDR2 is LQKENI. The CDR3 sequence is 17 residues long. As DNA, the CDR3 is TGTGCCAGCTCACGGTCGGGGGACAGCCTACGGACCGGGGAGCTGTTTTTT. This translates into CASSRSGDSLRTGELFF. Looking up the rest from reference TRBV18 and TRBJ2-2 gives the full variable domain: NAGVMQNPRHLVRRRGQEARLRCSPMKGHSHVYWYRQLPEEGLKFMVYLQKENIIDESGMPKERFSAEFPKEGPSILRIQQVVRGDSAAYFCASSRSGDSLRTGELFFGEGSRLTVL.

The chain recombines TRBV27 with TRBJ2-2; 10 bases agree with TRBD1. The germline V gene has CDR1 MNHEY and CDR2 SMNVEV (reference sequence). The CDR3 length is 19 residues. DNA for the CDR3: TGTGCAAGACCTCCGGGGCCCCCCGACAGGGGGCGCGAGACCGGGGAGCTGTTTTTT. This codes for CARPPGPPDRGRETGELFF.

The rearrangement links TRBV5-1 to TRBJ1-2, with D uncertain. Trimming took off 6 bases at V and 4 bases at J, with 13 bases between the two ends. The germline CDR1 and CDR2 sequences are SGHRS and YFSETQ. The CDR3 runs 13 residues. CDR3: CASKPGAPYGYTF. CDR3 nucleotides: TGCGCCAGCAAGCCGGGAGCACCCTATGGCTACACCTTC. Full variable domain (rest looked up from reference TRBV5-1 and TRBJ1-2): KAGVTQTPRYLIKTRGQQVTLSCSPISGHRSVSWYQQTPGQGLQFLFEYFSETQRNKGNFPGRFSGRQFSNSRSEMNVSTLELGDSALYLCASKPGAPYGYTFGSGTRLTVV.

CDR3 sequence (DNA): TGTGCCAGCAGTTCACGGACAGGTGAAGCTTTCTTT. Its protein is CASSSRTGEAFF. The chain employs TRBV6-5 and TRBJ1-1; 7 nucleotides agree with TRBD1. This CDR3 is 12 amino acids long. J gave up 7 bases and V 4 bases, and 3 bases lay outside the gene matches. The germline V gene has CDR1 MNHEY and CDR2 SVGAGI.

The V and J genes are TRBV2 and TRBJ1-1; D is ambiguous. This CDR3 spans 14 amino acids. In germline, CDR1 is SNHLY, CDR2 FYNNEI. Trimming took 0 bases from V and 2 from J, leaving 7 bases between them. The CDR3 region is CASSEADTNTEAFF. The DNA for the CDR3 is TGTGCCAGCAGTGAAGCCGATACTAACACTGAAGCTTTCTTT.

This rearrangement joins TRBV28 to TRBJ2-3; 8 positions agree with TRBD2. The J segment lost 5 bases and the V segment lost 4 bases, leaving 8 bases of the junction unmatched. Germline V gene data show CDR1 as MDHEN and CDR2 as SYDVKM. The CDR3 loop spans 15 amino acids. The CDR3 reads CASSSGRGVEDTQYF. CDR3 coding DNA: TGTGCCAGCAGTTCAGGGCGGGGGGTGGAAGATACGCAGTATTTT.

V is TRBV28 and J is TRBJ1-2; 8 bases fit TRBD1. Trimming removed 2 bases from V and 7 bases from J; junction bases left unmatched: 6. Germline lookup yields CDR1 MDHEN and CDR2 SYDVKM. The CDR3 covers 14 residues. CDR3: CASSLPDRGGGYTF. The CDR3 DNA is TGTGCCAGCAGTTTACCCGACAGGGGAGGTGGCTACACCTTC.

J is TRBJ2-7 and V is TRBV27; the D gene is possibly TRBD1 (6 bases). Deletions cut 6 bases from V and 3 bases from J, with 15 bases between. Germline V gives CDR1 MNHEY, CDR2 SMNVEV (reference sequence). This CDR3 region has 14 residues. The chain's CDR3 is CASSLTGADYEQYF. The CDR3 DNA sequence: TGTGCCAGCAGCTTGACAGGAGCAGACTACGAGCAGTACTTC.

About this clone: The same CDR3 arises from other DNA sequences in this sample as well. The rearrangement joins TRBV7-3 to TRBJ2-1; TRBD2 matches 15 bases. The CDR3 totals 15 residues. CDR1 and CDR2 (germline): SGHTA, FQGTGA. Trimming at V came to 5 bases and at J to 7 bases, leaving 3 bases not matched to a gene. The CDR3, as DNA: TGTGCCAGCAGCCCGGGACTAGCGGGAGGTAATGAGCAGTTCTTC. This gives the protein CASSPGLAGGNEQFF.

The chain joins TRBV30 to TRBJ1-5; D might be TRBD1 (6 bases). In germline, CDR1 is GTSNPN, CDR2 SVGIG (reference sequence). The CDR3 length is 13 residues. The V end was cut by 2 bases, the J end by 5 bases, with 10 bases between. The CDR3 spells CAWSRQEDQPQHF. CDR3 nucleotides: TGTGCCTGGAGTCGACAGGAGGATCAGCCCCAGCATTTT.

V usage is TRBV2 and J usage is TRBJ1-2; no clear D gene. V shed 6 bases and J shed 5 bases, with 10 bases lying between them. This CDR3 comprises 12 residues. Germline V gene sequence: CDR1 SNHLY, CDR2 FYNNEI. CDR3 in DNA: TGTGCCAGCAGGGAGGGTGGTTATGGCTACACCTTC. Its protein is CASREGGYGYTF.

This chain links TRBV6-1 with TRBJ2-1; the match to TRBD1 covers 8 bases. The CDR3 totals 15 residues. V was pared by 7 bases and J by 9 bases, with 14 bases of the junction left unmatched. Looked up from germline, CDR1 is MNHNS and CDR2 is SASEGT. CDR3 sequence: CASIRTGRSGGEQFF. The CDR3 nucleotides are TGTGCCAGCATTCGGACAGGGCGTAGCGGCGGTGAGCAGTTCTTC.

The chain links TRBV5-6 to TRBJ2-3; 8 bases match TRBD2. V lost 4 bases and J lost 1; bases outside the gene matches: 8. This CDR3 is 16 amino acids long. CDR1 is SGHDT, CDR2 YYEEEE, per germline. The CDR3 nucleotides read TGTGCCAGCAGCCTTATTAGCGGGACGCGCACAGATACGCAGTATTTT. Residues: CASSLISGTRTDTQYF. The full variable domain, completed using reference TRBV5-6 and TRBJ2-3, is DAGVTQSPTHLIKTRGQQVTLRCSPKSGHDTVSWYQQALGQGPQFIFQYYEEEERQRGNFPDRFSGHQFPNYSSELNVNALLLGDSALYLCASSLISGTRTDTQYFGPGTRLTVL.

The J gene is TRBJ1-1, the V gene TRBV7-8, with 8 bases aligning to TRBD1. The V and J ends lost 5 bases and 1 base, in that order; junction bases with no gene match: 3. From germline, CDR1 is SGHVS and CDR2 FQNEAQ. The CDR3 is 14 residues long. The CDR3 protein is CASSRDRGNTEAFF. DNA of the CDR3: TGTGCCAGCAGCCGCGACAGGGGGAACACTGAAGCTTTCTTT.

As for this clone: A junction end diverges from the germline sequence, so it may reflect a read error. The chain employs TRBV27 and TRBJ1-4, with a tentative D call TRBD1 (6 bases). Germline V CDR1 and CDR2: MNHEY, SMNVEV (reference sequence). The CDR3 extends over 14 amino acids. The CDR3 loop is CASSLLGANEKLFF. The DNA of the CDR3 is TGTGCCAGCAGTTTATTGGGGGCTAACGAAAAACTGTTTTTT.